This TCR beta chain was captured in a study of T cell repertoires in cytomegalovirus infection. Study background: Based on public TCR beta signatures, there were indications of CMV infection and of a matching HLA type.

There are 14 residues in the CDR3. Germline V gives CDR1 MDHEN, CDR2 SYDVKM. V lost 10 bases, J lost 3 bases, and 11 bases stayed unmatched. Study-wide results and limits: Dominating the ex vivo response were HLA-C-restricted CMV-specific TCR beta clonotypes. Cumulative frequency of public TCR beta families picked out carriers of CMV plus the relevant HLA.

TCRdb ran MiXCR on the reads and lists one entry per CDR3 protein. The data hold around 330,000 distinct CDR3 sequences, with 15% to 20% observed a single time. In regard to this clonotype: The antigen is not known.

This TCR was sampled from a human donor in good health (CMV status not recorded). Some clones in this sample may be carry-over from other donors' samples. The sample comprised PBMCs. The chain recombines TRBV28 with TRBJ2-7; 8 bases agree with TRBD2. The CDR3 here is CATLRGAGGYEQYF. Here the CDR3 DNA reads TGTGCCACCCTGCGGGGGGCTGGAGGCTACGAGCAGTACTTC.